Listed below are T cell receptor beta chains from one sample, sequenced in a study of monozygotic twins with inflammatory bowel disease. TCRdb reprocessed the 5' RACE reads; each CDR3 protein has one entry and no DNA is given. The listing contains 420,000 or so distinct CDR3 sequences. Sequencing used blood. The receptors come from a human donor with ulcerative colitis or Crohn's disease, or a healthy co-twin of an affected twin (not recorded which). Both conserved end residues are part of each CDR3. Each record gives: J gene, V gene, CDR3 protein.

TRBJ2-7	TRBV7-9	CASSLVDRVGEQYF
TRBJ2-5	TRBV11-2	CASSPSGEETQYF
TRBJ1-3	TRBV4-2	CASSGTDRDPRGAGNTIYF
TRBJ1-4	TRBV5-1	CASSLDPTGWLNEKLFF
TRBJ2-1	TRBV11-1	CASSRGSAGGPWGNEQFF
TRBJ2-3	TRBV6-1	CASRPPGPPGGNTQYF
TRBJ2-3	TRBV20-1	CSARVQTDTQYF
TRBJ2-2	TRBV18	CASSLSTPNTGELFF
TRBJ2-1	TRBV28	CASSTPGLAGEGEQFF
TRBJ2-1	TRBV20-1	CSARLRFSEQFF
TRBJ2-2	TRBV5-1	CASSSPGGRTGELFF
TRBJ1-5	TRBV6-1	CASSPRDGNQPQHF
TRBJ1-1	TRBV18	CASSFSRSDTEAFF
TRBJ1-5	TRBV18	CASSPLDGWDQPQHF
TRBJ1-2	TRBV7-9	CASSFNRAGYTF
TRBJ1-6	TRBV12-3/TRBV12-4	CASGSGGDLHF
TRBJ2-1	TRBV7-2	CASSLFSGSAYNEQFF
TRBJ2-7	TRBV29-1	CSVEGAATSYEQYF